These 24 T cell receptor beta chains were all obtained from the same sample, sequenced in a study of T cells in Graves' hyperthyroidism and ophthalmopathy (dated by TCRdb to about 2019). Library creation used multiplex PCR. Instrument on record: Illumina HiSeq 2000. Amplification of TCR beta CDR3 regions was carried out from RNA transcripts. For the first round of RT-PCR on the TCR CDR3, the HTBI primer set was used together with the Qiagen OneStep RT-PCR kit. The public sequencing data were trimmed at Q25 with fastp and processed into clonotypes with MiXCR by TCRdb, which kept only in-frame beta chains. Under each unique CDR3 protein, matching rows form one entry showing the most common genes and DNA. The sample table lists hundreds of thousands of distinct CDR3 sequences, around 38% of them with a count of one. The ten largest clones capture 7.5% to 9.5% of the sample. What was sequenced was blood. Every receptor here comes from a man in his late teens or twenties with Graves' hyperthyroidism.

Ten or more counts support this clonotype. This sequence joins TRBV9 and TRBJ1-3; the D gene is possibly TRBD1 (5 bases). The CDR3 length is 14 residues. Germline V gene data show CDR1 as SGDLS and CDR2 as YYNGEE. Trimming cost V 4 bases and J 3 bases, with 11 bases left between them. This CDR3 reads CASSSGGDGNTIYF. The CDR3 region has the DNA TGTGCCAGCAGCTCTGGGGGAGATGGAAACACCATATATTTT.

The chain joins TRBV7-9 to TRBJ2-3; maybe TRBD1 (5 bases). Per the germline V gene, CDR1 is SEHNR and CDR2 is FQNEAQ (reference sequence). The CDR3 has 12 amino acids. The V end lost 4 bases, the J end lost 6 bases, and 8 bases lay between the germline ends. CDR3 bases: TGTGCCAGCAGCTCCTCAGGGGATACGCAGTATTTT. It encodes CASSSSGDTQYF.

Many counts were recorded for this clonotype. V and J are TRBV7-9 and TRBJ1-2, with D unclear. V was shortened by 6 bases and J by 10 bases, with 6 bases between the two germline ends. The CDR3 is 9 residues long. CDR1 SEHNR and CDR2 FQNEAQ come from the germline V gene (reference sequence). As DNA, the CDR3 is TGTGCCAGCAGTGCCAACTACACCTTC. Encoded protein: CASSANYTF.

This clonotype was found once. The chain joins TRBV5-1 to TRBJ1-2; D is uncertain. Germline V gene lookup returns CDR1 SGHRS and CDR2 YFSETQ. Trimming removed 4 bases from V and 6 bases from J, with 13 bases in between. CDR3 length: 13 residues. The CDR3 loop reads CASSPSDLDGYTF. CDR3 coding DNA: TGCGCCAGCAGCCCGTCGGATTTGGATGGCTACACCTTC.

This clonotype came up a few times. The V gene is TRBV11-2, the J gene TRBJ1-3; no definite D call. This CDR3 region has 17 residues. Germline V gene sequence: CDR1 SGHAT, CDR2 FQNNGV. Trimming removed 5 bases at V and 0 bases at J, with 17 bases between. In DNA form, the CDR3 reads TGTGCCAGCAGCCTGGCTTTTCGGGGAAGCTCTGGAAACACCATATATTTT. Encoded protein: CASSLAFRGSSGNTIYF.

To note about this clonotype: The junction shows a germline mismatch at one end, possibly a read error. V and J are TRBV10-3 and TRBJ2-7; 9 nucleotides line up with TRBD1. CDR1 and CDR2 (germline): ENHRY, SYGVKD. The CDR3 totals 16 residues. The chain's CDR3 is CASSESGQGRPYEQYF. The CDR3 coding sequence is TGTGCCAGCAGTGAATCTGGACAGGGGCGCCCCTACGAGCAGTACTTC.

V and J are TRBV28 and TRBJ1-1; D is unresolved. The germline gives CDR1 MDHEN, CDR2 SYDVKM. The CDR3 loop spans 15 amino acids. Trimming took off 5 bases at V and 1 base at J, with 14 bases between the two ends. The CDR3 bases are TGTGCCAGCAGTCCTCACAAGGGAGGGAACACTGAAGCTTTCTTT. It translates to CASSPHKGGNTEAFF.

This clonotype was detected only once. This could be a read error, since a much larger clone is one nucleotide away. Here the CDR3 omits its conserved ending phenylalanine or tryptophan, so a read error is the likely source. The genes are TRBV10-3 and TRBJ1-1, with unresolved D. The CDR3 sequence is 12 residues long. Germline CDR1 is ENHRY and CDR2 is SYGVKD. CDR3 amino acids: CASSLGSPEAFL. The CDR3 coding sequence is TGTGCCAGCAGTTTAGGGTCCCCTGAAGCTTTCCTT.

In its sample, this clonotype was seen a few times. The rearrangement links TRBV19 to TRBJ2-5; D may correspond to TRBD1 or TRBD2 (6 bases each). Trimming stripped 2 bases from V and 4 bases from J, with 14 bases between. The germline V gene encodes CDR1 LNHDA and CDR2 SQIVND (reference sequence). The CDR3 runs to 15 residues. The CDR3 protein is CASSIPSGGGETQYF. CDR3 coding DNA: TGTGCCAGTAGTATACCGAGCGGAGGGGGAGAGACCCAGTACTTC.

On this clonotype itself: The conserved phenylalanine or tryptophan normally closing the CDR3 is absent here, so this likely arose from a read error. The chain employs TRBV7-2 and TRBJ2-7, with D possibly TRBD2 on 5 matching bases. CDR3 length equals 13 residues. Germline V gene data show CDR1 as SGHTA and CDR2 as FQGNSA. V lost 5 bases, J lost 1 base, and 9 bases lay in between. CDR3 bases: TGTGCCAGCAGCCCGGGAATTTCCTACGAGCAGTACTTG. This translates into CASSPGISYEQYL.

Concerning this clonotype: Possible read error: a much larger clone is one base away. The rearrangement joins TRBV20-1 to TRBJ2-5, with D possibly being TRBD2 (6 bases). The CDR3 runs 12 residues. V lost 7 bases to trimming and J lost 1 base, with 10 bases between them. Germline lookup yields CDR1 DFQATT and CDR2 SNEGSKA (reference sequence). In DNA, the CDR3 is TGCAGTGTGCGGGACTTCCAAGAGACCCAGTACTTC. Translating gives CSVRDFQETQYF.

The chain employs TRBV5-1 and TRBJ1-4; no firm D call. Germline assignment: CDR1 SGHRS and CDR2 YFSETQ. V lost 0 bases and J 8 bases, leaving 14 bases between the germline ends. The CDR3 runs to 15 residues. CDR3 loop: CASSLDPDISEKLFF. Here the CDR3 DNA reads TGCGCCAGCAGCTTGGATCCCGACATCAGCGAAAAACTGTTTTTT.

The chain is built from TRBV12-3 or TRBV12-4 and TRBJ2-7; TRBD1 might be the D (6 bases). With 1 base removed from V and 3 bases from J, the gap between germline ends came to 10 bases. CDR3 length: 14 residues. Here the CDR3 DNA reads TGTGCCAGCAGTTTAGGGGACACCGTCTACGAGCAGTACTTC. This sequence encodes CASSLGDTVYEQYF.

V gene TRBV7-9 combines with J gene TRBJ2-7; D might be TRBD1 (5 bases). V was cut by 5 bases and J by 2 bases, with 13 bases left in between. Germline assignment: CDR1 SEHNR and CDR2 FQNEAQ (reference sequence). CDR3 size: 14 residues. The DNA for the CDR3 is TGTGCCAGCAGCCCAGGGCGGTCTACCTACGAGCAGTACTTC. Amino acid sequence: CASSPGRSTYEQYF.

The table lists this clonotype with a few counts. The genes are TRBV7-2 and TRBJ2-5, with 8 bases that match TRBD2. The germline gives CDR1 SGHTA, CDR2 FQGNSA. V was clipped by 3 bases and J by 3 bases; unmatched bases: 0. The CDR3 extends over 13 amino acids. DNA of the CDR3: TGTGCCAGCAGCTTGACTAGCGAAGAGACCCAGTACTTC. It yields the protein CASSLTSEETQYF.

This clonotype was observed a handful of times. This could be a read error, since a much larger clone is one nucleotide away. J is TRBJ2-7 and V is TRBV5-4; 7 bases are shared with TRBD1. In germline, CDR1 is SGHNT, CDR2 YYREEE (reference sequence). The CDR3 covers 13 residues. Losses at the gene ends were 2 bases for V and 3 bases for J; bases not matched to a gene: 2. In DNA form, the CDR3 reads TGTGCCAGCAGCTTTGACAGGGACTACGAGCAGTACTTC. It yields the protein CASSFDRDYEQYF. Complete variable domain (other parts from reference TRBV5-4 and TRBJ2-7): ETGVTQSPTHLIKTRGQQVTLRCSSQSGHNTVSWYQQALGQGPQFIFQYYREEENGRGNFPPRFSGLQFPNYSSELNVNALELDDSALYLCASSFDRDYEQYFGPGTRLTVT.

This chain's CDR3 is CASSSTRQVYEQYF. The CDR3 DNA reads TGTGCCAGCAGCTCAACCCGACAGGTGTACGAGCAGTACTTC. The V call is TRBV7-9, the J call TRBJ2-7, with D tentatively TRBD1 (6 bases). Germline V CDR1 and CDR2: SEHNR, FQNEAQ (reference sequence). V lost 4 bases, J lost 4 bases, and 14 bases lay in between. The CDR3 contains 14 residues.

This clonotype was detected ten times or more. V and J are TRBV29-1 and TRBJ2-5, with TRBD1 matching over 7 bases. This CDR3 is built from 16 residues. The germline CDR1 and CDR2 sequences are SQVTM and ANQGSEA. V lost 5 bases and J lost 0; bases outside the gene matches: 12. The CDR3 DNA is TGCAGCGTTCGAGGGATGGGCAGGGGGAACCAAGAGACCCAGTACTTC. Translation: CSVRGMGRGNQETQYF.

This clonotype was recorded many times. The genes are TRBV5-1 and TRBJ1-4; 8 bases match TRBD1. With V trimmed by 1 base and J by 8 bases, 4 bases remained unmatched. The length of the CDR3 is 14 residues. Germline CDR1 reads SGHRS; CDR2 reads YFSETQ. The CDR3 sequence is CASSLRTGREKLFF. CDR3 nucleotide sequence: TGCGCCAGCAGCTTGAGGACAGGGCGGGAAAAACTGTTTTTT.

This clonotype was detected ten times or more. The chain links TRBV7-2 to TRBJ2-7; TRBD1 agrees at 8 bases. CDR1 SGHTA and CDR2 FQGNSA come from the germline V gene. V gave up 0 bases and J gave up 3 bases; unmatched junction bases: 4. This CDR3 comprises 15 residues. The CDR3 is CASSLAAGTGYEQYF. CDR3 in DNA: TGTGCCAGCAGCTTAGCCGCAGGGACAGGCTACGAGCAGTACTTC.

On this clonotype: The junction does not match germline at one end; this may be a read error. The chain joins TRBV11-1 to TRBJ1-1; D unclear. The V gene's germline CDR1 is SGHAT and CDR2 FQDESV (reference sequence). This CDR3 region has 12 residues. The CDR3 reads CASSLGITGAFF. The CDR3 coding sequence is TGTGCCAGCAGCTTAGGCATCACTGGAGCTTTCTTT. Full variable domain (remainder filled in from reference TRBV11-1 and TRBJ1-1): EAEVAQSPRYKITEKSQAVAFWCDPISGHATLYWYRQILGQGPELLVQFQDESVVDDSQLPKDRFSAERLKGVDSTLKIQPAELGDSAMYLCASSLGITGAFFGQGTRLTVV.

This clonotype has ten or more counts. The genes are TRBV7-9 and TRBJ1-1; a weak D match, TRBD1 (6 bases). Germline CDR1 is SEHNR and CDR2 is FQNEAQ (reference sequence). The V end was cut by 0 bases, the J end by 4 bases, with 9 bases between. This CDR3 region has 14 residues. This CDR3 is CASSLAGAGTEAFF. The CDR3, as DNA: TGTGCCAGCAGCTTAGCGGGGGCGGGCACTGAAGCTTTCTTT.

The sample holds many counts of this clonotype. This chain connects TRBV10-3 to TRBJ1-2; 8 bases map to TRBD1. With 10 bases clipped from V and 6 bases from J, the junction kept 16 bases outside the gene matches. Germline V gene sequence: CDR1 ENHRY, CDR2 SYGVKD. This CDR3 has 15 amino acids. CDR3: CATRAPLRGHDGYTF. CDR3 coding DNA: TGTGCCACAAGGGCCCCGCTCAGGGGGCACGATGGCTACACCTTC.

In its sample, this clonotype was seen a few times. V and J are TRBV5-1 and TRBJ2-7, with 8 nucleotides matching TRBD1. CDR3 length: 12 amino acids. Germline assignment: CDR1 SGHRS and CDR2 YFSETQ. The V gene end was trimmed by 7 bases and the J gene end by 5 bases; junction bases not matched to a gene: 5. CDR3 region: CASRQGANEQYF. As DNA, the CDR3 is TGCGCCAGCCGGCAGGGGGCTAACGAGCAGTACTTC.